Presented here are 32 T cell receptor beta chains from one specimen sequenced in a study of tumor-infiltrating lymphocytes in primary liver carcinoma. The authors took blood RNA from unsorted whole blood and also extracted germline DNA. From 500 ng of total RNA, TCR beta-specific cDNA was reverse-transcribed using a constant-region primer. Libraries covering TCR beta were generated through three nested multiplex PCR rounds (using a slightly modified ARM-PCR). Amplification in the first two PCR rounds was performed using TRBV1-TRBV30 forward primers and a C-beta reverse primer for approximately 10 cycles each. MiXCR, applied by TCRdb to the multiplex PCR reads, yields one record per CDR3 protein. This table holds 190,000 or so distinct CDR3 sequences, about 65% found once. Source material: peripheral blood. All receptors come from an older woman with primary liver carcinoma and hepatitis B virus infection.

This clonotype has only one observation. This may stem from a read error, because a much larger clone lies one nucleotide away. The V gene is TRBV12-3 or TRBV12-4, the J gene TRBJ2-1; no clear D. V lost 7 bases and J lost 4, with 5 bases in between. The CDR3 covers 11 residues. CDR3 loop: CASKDYNEQFF. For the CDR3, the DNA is TGTGCCAGCAAGGATTACAATGAGCAGTTCTTC.

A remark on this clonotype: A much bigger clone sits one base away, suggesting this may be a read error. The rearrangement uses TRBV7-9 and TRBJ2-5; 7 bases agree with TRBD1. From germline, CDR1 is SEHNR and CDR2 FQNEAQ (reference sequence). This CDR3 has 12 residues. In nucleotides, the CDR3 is TGTACAGGGGCGGTTGGACGGGAGACCCAGTACTTC. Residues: CTGAVGRETQYF.

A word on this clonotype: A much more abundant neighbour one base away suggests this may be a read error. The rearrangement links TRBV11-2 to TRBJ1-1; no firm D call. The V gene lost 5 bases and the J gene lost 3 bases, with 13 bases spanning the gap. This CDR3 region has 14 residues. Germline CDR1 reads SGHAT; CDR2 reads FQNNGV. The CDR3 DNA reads TGTGCCAGCAGCCTTCTCGACAAGGACACTGAAGCTTTCTTT. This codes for CASSLLDKDTEAFF.

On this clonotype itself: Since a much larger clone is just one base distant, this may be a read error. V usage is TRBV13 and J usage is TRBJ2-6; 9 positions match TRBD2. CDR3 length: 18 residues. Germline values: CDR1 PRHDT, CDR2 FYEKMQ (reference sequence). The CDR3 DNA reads TGTGCCAGCAGTCCAAGCGGGAGGACGGGCTCTGGGACCAACGTCCTGACTTTC. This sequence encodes CASSPSGRTGSGTNVLTF.

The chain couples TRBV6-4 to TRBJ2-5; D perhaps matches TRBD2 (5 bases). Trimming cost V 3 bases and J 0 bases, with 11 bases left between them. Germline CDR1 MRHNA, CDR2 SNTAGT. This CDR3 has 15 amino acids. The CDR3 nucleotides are TGTGCCAGCAGTGATCCTGGAGGTTACCAAGAGACCCAGTACTTC. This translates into CASSDPGGYQETQYF.

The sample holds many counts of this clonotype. The CDR3 sequence is CSVRQGADEQYF. The CDR3 region has the DNA TGCAGCGTCAGACAGGGGGCCGACGAGCAGTACTTC. The chain is built from TRBV29-1 and TRBJ2-7; 10 nucleotides agree with TRBD1. The germline gives CDR1 SQVTM, CDR2 ANQGSEA. The CDR3 is made up of 12 amino acids. J lost 5 bases, V lost 6 bases, and 4 bases had no gene match.

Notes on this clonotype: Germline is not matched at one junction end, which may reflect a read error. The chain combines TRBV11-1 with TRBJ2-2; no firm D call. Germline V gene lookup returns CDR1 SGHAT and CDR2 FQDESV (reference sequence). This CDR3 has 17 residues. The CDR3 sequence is CANSARPSLVNTGELFF. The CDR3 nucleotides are TGTGCCAACAGCGCCCGGCCGTCCCTAGTTAACACCGGGGAGCTGTTTTTT.

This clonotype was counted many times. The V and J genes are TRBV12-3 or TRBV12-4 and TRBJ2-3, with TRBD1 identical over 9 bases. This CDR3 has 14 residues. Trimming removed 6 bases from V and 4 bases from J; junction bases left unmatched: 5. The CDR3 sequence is CASREQGAADTQYF. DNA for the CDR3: TGTGCCAGCAGGGAACAGGGGGCGGCAGATACGCAGTATTTT.

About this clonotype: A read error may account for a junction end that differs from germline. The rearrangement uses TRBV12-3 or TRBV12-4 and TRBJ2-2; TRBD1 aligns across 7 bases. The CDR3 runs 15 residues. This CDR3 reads CASSLGQAASGELSF. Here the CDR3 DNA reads TGTGCCAGCAGTCTAGGACAGGCGGCGTCAGGGGAGCTGTCTTTT.

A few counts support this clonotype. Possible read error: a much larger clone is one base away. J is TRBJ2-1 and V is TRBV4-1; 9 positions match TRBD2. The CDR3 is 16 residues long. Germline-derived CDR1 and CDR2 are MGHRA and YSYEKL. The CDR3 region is CASNQDRIAGVNEQFF. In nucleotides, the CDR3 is TGCGCCAGCAACCAAGATAGGATAGCGGGAGTGAATGAGCAGTTCTTC.

The CDR3 DNA reads as TGTGCCAGCAGCTCCCAGACTAGCGGGAGCACCGGGGAGCTGTTTTTT. It is translated as CASSSQTSGSTGELFF. The V and J genes are TRBV7-3 and TRBJ2-2; 12 nucleotides match TRBD2. Unmatched junction bases numbered 4, after V lost 4 bases and J lost 4 bases. The CDR3 has 16 amino acids. Germline CDR1 SGHTA, CDR2 FQGTGA.

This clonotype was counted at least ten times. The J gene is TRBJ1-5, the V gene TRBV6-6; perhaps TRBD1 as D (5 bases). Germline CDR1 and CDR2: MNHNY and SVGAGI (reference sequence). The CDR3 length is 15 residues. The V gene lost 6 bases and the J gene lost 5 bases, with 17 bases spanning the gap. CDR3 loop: CASSPGRDPDQPQHF. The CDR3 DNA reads TGTGCCAGCAGCCCTGGGCGGGACCCCGATCAGCCCCAGCATTTT.

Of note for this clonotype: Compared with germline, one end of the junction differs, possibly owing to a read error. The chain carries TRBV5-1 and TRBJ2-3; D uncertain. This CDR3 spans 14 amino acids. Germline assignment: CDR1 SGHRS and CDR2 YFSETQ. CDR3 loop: CASSFHEITDMQYF. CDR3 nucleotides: TGCGCCAGCAGCTTTCACGAGATCACAGATATGCAGTATTTT.

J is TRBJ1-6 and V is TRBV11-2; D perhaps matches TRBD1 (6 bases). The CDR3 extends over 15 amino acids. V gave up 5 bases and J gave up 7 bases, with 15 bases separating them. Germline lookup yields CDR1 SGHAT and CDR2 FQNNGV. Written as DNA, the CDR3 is TGTGCCAGCAGCCCCCTGGGGGGCGTGAATTCACCCCTCCACTTT. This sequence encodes CASSPLGGVNSPLHF.

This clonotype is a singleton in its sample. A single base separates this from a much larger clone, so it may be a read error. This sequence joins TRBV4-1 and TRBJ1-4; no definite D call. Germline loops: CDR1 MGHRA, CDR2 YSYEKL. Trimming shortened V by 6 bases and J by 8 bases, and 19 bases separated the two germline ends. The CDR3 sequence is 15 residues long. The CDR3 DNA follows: TGCGCCAGCAGACATGTCGGGGAAATCGGGGAAAAACTGTTTTTT. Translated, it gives CASRHVGEIGEKLFF.

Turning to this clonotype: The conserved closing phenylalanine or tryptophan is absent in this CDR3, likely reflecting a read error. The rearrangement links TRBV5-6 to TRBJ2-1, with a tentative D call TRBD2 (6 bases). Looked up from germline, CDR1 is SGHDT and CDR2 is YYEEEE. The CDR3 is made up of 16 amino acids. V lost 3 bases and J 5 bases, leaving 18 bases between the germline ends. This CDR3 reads CASSWVTSRSHNEQFL. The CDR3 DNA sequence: TGTGCCAGCAGCTGGGTGACTAGTAGGTCGCACAATGAGCAGTTCCTC.

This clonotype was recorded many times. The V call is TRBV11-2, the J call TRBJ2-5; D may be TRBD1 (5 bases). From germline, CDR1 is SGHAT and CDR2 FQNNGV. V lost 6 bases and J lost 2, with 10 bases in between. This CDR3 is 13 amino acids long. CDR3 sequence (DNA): TGTGCCAGCAGGGGCGCAGGGCAAGAGACCCAGTACTTC. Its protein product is CASRGAGQETQYF.

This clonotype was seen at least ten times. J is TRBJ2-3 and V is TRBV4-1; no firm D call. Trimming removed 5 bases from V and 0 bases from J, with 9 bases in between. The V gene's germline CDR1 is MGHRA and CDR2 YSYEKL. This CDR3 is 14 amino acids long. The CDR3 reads CASSMLRSTDTQYF. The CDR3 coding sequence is TGCGCCAGCAGCATGCTGAGGAGCACAGATACGCAGTATTTT.

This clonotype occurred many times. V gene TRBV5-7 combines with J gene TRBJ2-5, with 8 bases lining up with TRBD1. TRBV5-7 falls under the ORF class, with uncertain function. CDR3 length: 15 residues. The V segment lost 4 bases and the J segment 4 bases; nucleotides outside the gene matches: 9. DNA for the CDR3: TGTGCCAGCAGCCTGCCCGGGACAGGACGAGAGACCCAGTACTTC. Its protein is CASSLPGTGRETQYF.

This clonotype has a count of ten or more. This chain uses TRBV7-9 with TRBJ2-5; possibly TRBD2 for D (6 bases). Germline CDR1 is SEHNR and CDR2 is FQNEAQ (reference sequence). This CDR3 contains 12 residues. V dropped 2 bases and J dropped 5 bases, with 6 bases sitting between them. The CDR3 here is CASSLLAETQYF. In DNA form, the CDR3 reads TGTGCCAGCAGCTTACTAGCGGAGACCCAGTACTTC. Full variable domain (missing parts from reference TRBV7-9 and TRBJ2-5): DTGVSQNPRHKITKRGQNVTFRCDPISEHNRLYWYRQTLGQGPEFLTYFQNEAQLEKSRLLSDRFSAERPKGSFSTLEIQRTEQGDSAMYLCASSLLAETQYFGPGTRLLVL.

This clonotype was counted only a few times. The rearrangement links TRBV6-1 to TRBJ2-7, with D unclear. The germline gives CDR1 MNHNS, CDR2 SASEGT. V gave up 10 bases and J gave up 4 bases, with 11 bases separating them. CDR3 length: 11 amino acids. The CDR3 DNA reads TGTGCCACCAGCCCTCAGTACGAGCAGTACTTC. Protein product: CATSPQYEQYF.

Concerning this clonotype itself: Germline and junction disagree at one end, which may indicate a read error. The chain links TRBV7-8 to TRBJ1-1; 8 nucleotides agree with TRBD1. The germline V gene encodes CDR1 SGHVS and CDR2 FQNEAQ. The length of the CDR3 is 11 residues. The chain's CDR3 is CTSSQQGVAFF. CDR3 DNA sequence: TGTACCAGCAGCCAACAGGGGGTGGCTTTCTTT.

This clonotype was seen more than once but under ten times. The CDR3 coding sequence is TGTGCCAGCAGCGCCGGGACTAGCGGGAGGCGAGATGAGCAGTTCTTC. It encodes CASSAGTSGRRDEQFF. The chain employs TRBV5-4 and TRBJ2-1; 15 nucleotides match TRBD2. Looked up from germline, CDR1 is SGHNT and CDR2 is YYREEE (reference sequence). V was pared by 4 bases and J by 8 bases, with 7 bases of the junction left unmatched. CDR3 length equals 16 residues.

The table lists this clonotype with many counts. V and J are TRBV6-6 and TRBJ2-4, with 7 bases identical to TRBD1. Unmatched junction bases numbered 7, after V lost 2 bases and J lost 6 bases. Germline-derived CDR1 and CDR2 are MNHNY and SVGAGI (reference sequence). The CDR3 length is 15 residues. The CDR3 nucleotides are TGTGCCAGCAGTTACGATGGGACAGTTAGAAACATTCAGTACTTC. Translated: CASSYDGTVRNIQYF.

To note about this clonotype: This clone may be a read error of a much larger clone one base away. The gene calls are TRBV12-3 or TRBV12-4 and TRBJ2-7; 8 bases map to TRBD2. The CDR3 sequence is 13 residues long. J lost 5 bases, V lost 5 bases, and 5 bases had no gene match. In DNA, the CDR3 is TGTGCCAGCAGTACTAGCGGAAACCACGAGCAGTACTTC. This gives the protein CASSTSGNHEQYF.

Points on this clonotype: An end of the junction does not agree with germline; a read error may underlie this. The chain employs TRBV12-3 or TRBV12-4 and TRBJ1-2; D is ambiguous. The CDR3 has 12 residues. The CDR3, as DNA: TGTGCCGGCAGTTTACTGGGCTGGGGCTACACCTTC. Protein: CAGSLLGWGYTF.

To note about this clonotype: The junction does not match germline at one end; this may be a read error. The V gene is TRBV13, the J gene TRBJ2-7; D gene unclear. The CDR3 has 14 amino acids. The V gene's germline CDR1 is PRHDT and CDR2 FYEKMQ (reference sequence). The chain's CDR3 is CANSLSESSCEQYF. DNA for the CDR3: TGTGCCAACAGCTTGAGCGAGAGCTCCTGCGAGCAGTACTTC.

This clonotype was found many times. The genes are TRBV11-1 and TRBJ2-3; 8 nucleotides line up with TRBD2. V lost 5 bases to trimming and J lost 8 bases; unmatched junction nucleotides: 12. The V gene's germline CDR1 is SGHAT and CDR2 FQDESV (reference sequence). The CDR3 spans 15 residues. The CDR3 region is CASSPTGLAPGTQYF. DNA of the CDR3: TGTGCCAGCAGCCCCACCGGACTAGCACCGGGTACGCAGTATTTT.

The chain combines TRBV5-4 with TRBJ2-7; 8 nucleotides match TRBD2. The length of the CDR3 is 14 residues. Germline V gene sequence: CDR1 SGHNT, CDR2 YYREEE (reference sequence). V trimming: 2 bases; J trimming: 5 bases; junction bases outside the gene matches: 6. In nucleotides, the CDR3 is TGTGCCAGCAGCTTCGCGGGAGGTGGAAACGAGCAGTACTTC. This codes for CASSFAGGGNEQYF.

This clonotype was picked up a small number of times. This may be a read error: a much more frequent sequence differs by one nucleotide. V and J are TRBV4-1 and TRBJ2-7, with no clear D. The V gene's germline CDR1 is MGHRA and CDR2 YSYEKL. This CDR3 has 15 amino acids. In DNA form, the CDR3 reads TGCGCCAGCATCCAAGATAATACGGAATATAACGAGCAGTACTTC. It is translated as CASIQDNTEYNEQYF.

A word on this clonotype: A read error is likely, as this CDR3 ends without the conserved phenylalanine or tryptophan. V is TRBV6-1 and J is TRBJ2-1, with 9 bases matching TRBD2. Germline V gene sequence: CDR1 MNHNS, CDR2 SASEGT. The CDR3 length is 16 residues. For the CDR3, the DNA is TGTGCCAACAGTGAAAGTCCTAGCGGGGACTACAATGAGCAGTTCTTA. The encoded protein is CANSESPSGDYNEQFL.

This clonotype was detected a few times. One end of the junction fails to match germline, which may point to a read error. For the CDR3, the DNA is TGCAGCGTCCTTCCCCTTAACATCGGGGAGCTGTTTTTT. It yields the protein CSVLPLNIGELFF. V is TRBV29-1 and J is TRBJ2-2; D remains unclear. Germline CDR1 reads SQVTM; CDR2 reads ANQGSEA. The CDR3 loop spans 13 amino acids.